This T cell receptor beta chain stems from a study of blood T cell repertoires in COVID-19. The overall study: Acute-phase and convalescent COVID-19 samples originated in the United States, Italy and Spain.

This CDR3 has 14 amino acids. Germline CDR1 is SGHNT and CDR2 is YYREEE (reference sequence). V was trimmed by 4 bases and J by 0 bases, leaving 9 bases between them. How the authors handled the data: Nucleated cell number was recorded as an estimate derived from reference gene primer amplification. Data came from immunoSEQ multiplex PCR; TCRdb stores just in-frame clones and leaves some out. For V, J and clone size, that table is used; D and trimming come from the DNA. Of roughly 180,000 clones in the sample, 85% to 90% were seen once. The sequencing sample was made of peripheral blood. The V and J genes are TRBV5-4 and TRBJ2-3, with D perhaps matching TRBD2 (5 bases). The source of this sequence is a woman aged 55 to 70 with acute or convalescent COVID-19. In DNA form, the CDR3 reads TGTGCCAGCAGCCCCAGCGGAAGCACAGATACGCAGTATTTT. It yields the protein CASSPSGSTDTQYF.